The next 9 T cell receptor beta chains were all read from a single sample in a study of blood T cell repertoires in COVID-19. Some clones are missing from TCRdb's copy, which holds only in-frame ones; the method was immunoSEQ multiplex PCR. The sample includes 45,000 to 65,000 clones, roughly 84% of them seen just once. The specimen sequenced was peripheral blood. These receptor sequences come from a young man with COVID-19, enrolled during active disease.

This sequence joins TRBV28 and TRBJ1-4, with 9 bases aligning to TRBD1. V gave up 6 bases and J gave up 0 bases; unmatched junction bases: 11. CDR3 size: 18 residues. The germline CDR1 and CDR2 sequences are MDHEN and SYDVKM. CDR3 DNA sequence: TGTGCCAGCAGCCCCCCACCGGGACAGGGCACAACTAATGAAAAACTGTTTTTT. Translating it yields CASSPPPGQGTTNEKLFF.

The chain is built from TRBV28 and TRBJ1-5, with a tentative D call TRBD1 (5 bases). Germline V CDR1 and CDR2: MDHEN, SYDVKM. The CDR3 runs to 15 residues. V gave up 7 bases and J gave up 2 bases, with 15 bases separating them. CDR3 in amino acids: CASTSGGSGNQPQHF. CDR3 DNA: TGTGCCAGCACCTCGGGGGGGTCCGGCAATCAGCCCCAGCATTTT.

The gene calls are TRBV11-2 and TRBJ1-1, with TRBD1 identical over 7 bases. The CDR3 is made up of 11 amino acids. The germline CDR1 and CDR2 sequences are SGHAT and FQNNGV. The trim removed 5 bases at V and 11 bases at J, leaving 5 bases unmatched. CDR3 DNA sequence: TGTGCCAGCAGCCCCGACAGGGTTGCTTTCTTT. Its translation is CASSPDRVAFF.

V is TRBV9 and J is TRBJ2-7, with 10 positions matching TRBD2. The CDR3 has 15 residues. Germline loops: CDR1 SGDLS, CDR2 YYNGEE. The V gene end was trimmed by 0 bases and the J gene end by 7 bases; junction bases not matched to a gene: 7. CDR3 sequence reads: CASSVETSGAGEQYF. CDR3 nucleotides: TGTGCCAGCAGCGTAGAAACTAGCGGGGCCGGGGAGCAGTACTTC.

CDR3 loop: CASSQGIVNTEAFF. As DNA, the CDR3 is TGTGCCAGCAGTCAGGGGATTGTGAACACTGAAGCTTTCTTT. This chain connects TRBV28 to TRBJ1-1; a weak D match, TRBD1 (6 bases). V lost 5 bases, J lost 0 bases, and 10 bases lay in between. Germline V CDR1 and CDR2: MDHEN, SYDVKM. This CDR3 is built from 14 residues. The full variable domain, rest sourced from reference TRBV28 and TRBJ1-1, is DVKVTQSSRYLVKRTGEKVFLECVQDMDHENMFWYRQDPGLGLRLIYFSYDVKMKEKGDIPEGYSVSREKKERFSLILESASTNQTSMYLCASSQGIVNTEAFFGQGTRLTVV.

The chain couples TRBV5-6 to TRBJ2-3; the match to TRBD1 covers 7 bases. CDR1 is SGHDT and CDR2 is YYEEEE in the germline V gene. This CDR3 spans 15 amino acids. With 3 bases clipped from V and 2 bases from J, the junction kept 6 bases outside the gene matches. CDR3 protein: CASSYLTGTTDTQYF. CDR3 bases: TGTGCCAGCAGCTATCTGACAGGGACCACAGATACGCAGTATTTT.

This clone was counted a few times. The chain uses TRBV27 and TRBJ1-6; 11 bases align to TRBD1. V was clipped by 3 bases and J by 10 bases; unmatched bases: 2. Per germline, CDR1 MNHEY and CDR2 SMNVEV (reference sequence). This CDR3 is 14 amino acids long. The CDR3 DNA reads as TGTGCCAGCAGTTTTGGGACAGGGGGATCACCCCTCCACTTT. The encoded protein is CASSFGTGGSPLHF.

CDR3 DNA sequence: TGCGCCAGCAGCTTGGCCGGCGGACTAGCAGCTTCAGAGACCCAGTACTTC. Protein sequence: CASSLAGGLAASETQYF. The rearrangement uses TRBV5-1 and TRBJ2-5; 8 bases map to TRBD2. The germline CDR1 and CDR2 sequences are SGHRS and YFSETQ. The length of the CDR3 is 17 residues. V lost 0 bases to trimming and J lost 4 bases; unmatched junction nucleotides: 11.

The chain recombines TRBV30 with TRBJ2-3, with D maybe TRBD1 (5 bases). The germline V gene encodes CDR1 GTSNPN and CDR2 SVGIG (reference sequence). Trimming cost V 4 bases and J 2 bases, with 13 bases left between them. CDR3 length: 14 amino acids. The CDR3 loop reads CAWKRGSSTDTQYF. CDR3 bases: TGTGCCTGGAAAAGGGGATCGTCCACAGATACGCAGTATTTT.